A selection of T cell receptor beta chains follows, all from one sample in a study of T cells in Graves' hyperthyroidism and ophthalmopathy. TCRdb itself ran the multiplex PCR reads through MiXCR, one entry per CDR3 protein. The table includes about 52,000 distinct CDR3 sequences, around 48% detected once. Sequences were obtained from blood. All receptors come from a woman between 45 and 65 years old with Graves' ophthalmopathy. Each CDR3 is given with its conserved first and last residue. D genes are given only for firm matches. Only part of the rows carry a size: once, few, many, or a class if the clone is expanded.

J gene | V gene | clone size | D gene | CDR3 protein | CDR3 DNA
TRBJ2-3 | TRBV7-9 | . | . | CASSPSLGPTDTQYF | TGTGCCAGCAGCCCCTCTTTGGGACCCACGGATACGCAGTATTTT
TRBJ1-5 | TRBV24-1 | . | TRBD1 | CATSTGDGNQPQHF | TGTGCCACCAGTACAGGGGACGGCAATCAGCCCCAGCATTTT
TRBJ1-2 | TRBV30 | few | TRBD1 | CAWSHPTGVYYGYTF | TGTGCCTGGAGTCACCCGACAGGGGTTTACTATGGCTACACCTTC
TRBJ2-1 | TRBV5-8 | many | . | CASMPYNEQFF | TGTGCCAGCATGCCCTACAATGAGCAGTTCTTC
TRBJ2-5 | TRBV3-1 | many | . | CASSSARLNQETQYF | TGTGCCAGCAGCTCAGCTCGACTTAACCAAGAGACCCAGTACTTC
TRBJ2-7 | TRBV11-1 | . | TRBD1 | CASSGQDSYEQYF | TGTGCCAGCAGCGGACAGGACTCCTACGAGCAGTACTTC
TRBJ2-2 | TRBV12-3/TRBV12-4 | many | . | CASSEDQFNTGELFF | TGTGCCAGCAGTGAAGACCAATTTAACACCGGGGAGCTGTTTTTT
TRBJ2-7 | TRBV28 | many | TRBD1 | CASTTGQRTYEQYF | TGTGCCAGCACTACGGGACAGCGGACCTACGAGCAGTACTTC
TRBJ2-6 | TRBV5-4 | many | TRBD1 | CASRDGQGANSGANVLTF | TGTGCCAGCAGAGATGGGCAGGGGGCAAACTCTGGGGCCAACGTCCTGACTTTC
TRBJ2-7 | TRBV6-5 | . | TRBD2 | CASSVGTSPFEQYF | TGTGCCAGCAGTGTTGGGACTAGCCCGTTCGAGCAGTACTTC
TRBJ1-2 | TRBV5-6 | . | TRBD1 | CASSLARTGYGYTF | TGTGCCAGCAGCTTGGCAAGGACAGGTTATGGCTACACCTTC
TRBJ2-7 | TRBV20-1 | many | TRBD1 | CSAEATGGSYEQYF | TGCAGTGCTGAGGCGACAGGGGGAAGCTACGAGCAGTACTTC
TRBJ1-2 | TRBV18 | . | . | CASSPYSTGQNSYTF | TGTGCCAGCTCACCATATTCAACAGGGCAGAATAGCTACACCTTC
TRBJ2-1 | TRBV5-1 | many | . | CASSPPSSYNEQFF | TGCGCCAGCAGCCCACCTAGCTCCTACAATGAGCAGTTCTTC
TRBJ2-3 | TRBV24-1 | once | TRBD2 | CATSDGGRGRDTQYF | TGTGCCACCAGTGATGGCGGGAGGGGTAGGGATACGCAGTATTTT
TRBJ1-2 | TRBV11-2 | . | . | CASSLVAGIPPYGYTF | TGTGCCAGCAGCTTAGTGGCAGGCATCCCACCGTATGGCTACACCTTC
TRBJ1-2 | TRBV4-2 | . | . | CASSQDSSRNYGYTF | TGTGCCAGCAGCCAAGATTCCTCCCGGAACTATGGCTACACCTTC
TRBJ1-5 | TRBV24-1 | . | TRBD1 | CATSDQGQGLWGQHF | TGTGCCACCAGTGATCAAGGACAGGGCCTCTGGGGCCAGCATTTT
TRBJ2-3 | TRBV30 | . | TRBD2 | CAWKGAGDAETQYF | TGTGCCTGGAAAGGGGCGGGAGATGCAGAGACGCAGTATTTT
TRBJ1-3 | TRBV4-2 | . | . | CASSSYPEYGNTIYF | TGTGCCAGCAGTTCCTATCCGGAGTATGGAAACACCATATATTTT
TRBJ2-3 | TRBV9 | . | . | CASSAPGGPGDTQYF | TGTGCCAGCAGCGCCCCCGGGGGGCCGGGTGATACGCAGTATTTT
TRBJ1-5 | TRBV6-6 | many | . | CASSYSLAWGNQPQHF | TGTGCCAGCAGTTACTCATTAGCGTGGGGCAATCAGCCCCAGCATTTT
TRBJ1-2 | TRBV4-3 | many | . | CASSQGNNYGYTF | TGCGCCAGCAGCCAAGGCAATAACTATGGCTACACCTTC
TRBJ2-1 | TRBV3-1 | many | TRBD2 | CASRGTSGSNEQFF | TGTGCCAGCCGGGGGACTAGCGGGAGCAATGAGCAGTTCTTC
TRBJ2-7 | TRBV20-1 | . | TRBD1 | CSADRDRVEQYF | TGCAGTGCTGACCGGGACAGGGTCGAGCAGTACTTC
TRBJ1-1 | TRBV2 | many | . | CATSWAAEAFF | TGTGCCACCAGTTGGGCGGCTGAAGCTTTCTTT
TRBJ2-3 | TRBV5-1 | many | . | CASSEARGGGTDTQYF | TGCGCCAGCAGCGAGGCCAGGGGTGGGGGCACAGATACGCAGTATTTT
TRBJ2-1 | TRBV2 | many | TRBD2 | CASILAGSGGPQFF | TGTGCCAGCATACTAGCGGGATCTGGAGGACCGCAGTTCTTC
TRBJ2-1 | TRBV20-1 | many | . | CSAIKRGSYNEQFF | TGCAGTGCTATTAAGAGGGGCTCCTACAATGAGCAGTTCTTC
TRBJ1-5 | TRBV20-1 | many | . | CSAREAVGGANQPQHF | TGCAGTGCTAGAGAAGCCGTAGGCGGGGCCAATCAGCCCCAGCATTTT
TRBJ2-1 | TRBV5-1 | many | TRBD1 | CASSLAQGANNEQFF | TGCGCCAGCAGCTTGGCTCAGGGGGCTAACAATGAGCAGTTCTTC
TRBJ2-6 | TRBV9 | many | TRBD1 | CASSVYPGQGNNGANVLTF | TGTGCCAGCAGCGTTTATCCGGGACAGGGTAACAATGGGGCCAACGTCCTGACTTTC
TRBJ2-5 | TRBV9 | . | TRBD2 | CASSVERREDQYF | TGTGCCAGCAGCGTAGAACGGCGGGAGGACCAGTACTTC
TRBJ2-7 | TRBV12-3/TRBV12-4 | many | TRBD2 | CASSPGLVRWEQYF | TGTGCCAGCAGTCCGGGACTAGTGAGATGGGAGCAGTACTTC
TRBJ2-3 | TRBV15 | once | TRBD1 | CATSGDRERSYNEQYF | TGTGCCACCAGCGGGGACAGGGAACGGTCCTACAATGAGCAGTATTTT
TRBJ2-7 | TRBV3-1 | many | TRBD1 | CASSDPGTGVYEQYF | TGTGCCAGCAGCGACCCAGGGACAGGGGTCTACGAGCAGTACTTC
TRBJ1-6 | TRBV10-3 | . | TRBD1 | CATGDRNNSPLHF | TGTGCCACGGGGGACAGAAATAATTCACCCCTCCACTTT
TRBJ2-1 | TRBV20-1 | many | TRBD2 | CSAVGASGRYNEQFF | TGCAGTGCTGTCGGGGCTAGCGGGAGGTACAATGAGCAGTTCTTC
TRBJ1-1 | TRBV27 | few | . | CASSFSPESLEAFF | TGTGCCAGCAGTTTCTCGCCGGAGAGCTTAGAAGCTTTCTTT
TRBJ2-3 | TRBV11-2 | many | TRBD2 | CASSLTSGGWNTQYF | TGTGCCAGCAGCCTCACTAGCGGGGGGTGGAATACGCAGTATTTT
TRBJ1-1 | TRBV19 | many | . | CASSRVSLTEAFF | TGTGCCAGTAGTAGGGTCAGCCTCACTGAAGCTTTCTTT
TRBJ1-3 | TRBV19 | . | . | CASTTGGNTTYF | TGTGCCAGTACTACGGGTGGAAACACCACATATTTT
TRBJ2-2 | TRBV29-1 | . | TRBD2 | CRVRLAGANTGELFF | TGCAGAGTGCGACTAGCGGGAGCTAACACCGGGGAGCTGTTTTTT
TRBJ2-7 | TRBV28 | many | . | CASAGGQFSYEQYF | TGTGCCAGCGCGGGCGGACAGTTCTCCTACGAGCAGTACTTC
TRBJ1-4 | TRBV5-1 | once | . | CASSPFGQGRSYNEKLFF | TGCGCCAGCAGCCCTTTTGGGCAGGGGAGATCCTACAATGAAAAACTGTTTTTT
TRBJ2-1 | TRBV29-1 | many | . | CSAEGRGSYNEQFF | TGCAGCGCGGAAGGCCGGGGTTCCTACAATGAGCAGTTCTTC
TRBJ2-1 | TRBV5-1 | . | . | CASSLGQTYNEQFF | TGCGCCAGCAGCTTGGGACAGACTTACAATGAGCAGTTCTTC
TRBJ1-1 | TRBV29-1 | . | TRBD1 | CSVEDRYRGVGTEASF | TGCAGCGTTGAGGATCGGTACAGGGGGGTTGGCACTGAAGCTTCCTTT
TRBJ2-2 | TRBV20-1 | . | . | CSARPGAGGELFF | TGCAGTGCTAGACCGGGGGCTGGCGGGGAGCTGTTTTTT
TRBJ2-7 | TRBV20-1 | many | . | CSARRGRDFAYEQYF | TGCAGTGCTAGAAGGGGCCGGGACTTCGCCTACGAGCAGTACTTC
TRBJ1-5 | TRBV7-2 | . | . | CASSPRGGPYSNQPQHF | TGTGCCAGCAGCCCCCGGGGAGGGCCCTATAGCAATCAGCCCCAGCATTTT
TRBJ2-7 | TRBV20-1 | . | TRBD2 | CSAPSGLAGGPSYEQYF | TGCAGTGCTCCCAGCGGACTAGCGGGAGGACCCTCCTACGAGCAGTACTTC
TRBJ2-5 | TRBV7-6 | medium-sized | TRBD1 | CASSLVTGLETQYF | TGTGCCAGCAGCTTAGTGACAGGGTTAGAGACCCAGTACTTC
TRBJ2-1 | TRBV7-3 | . | TRBD2 | CASSLTAGTSGLYNEQFF | TGTGCCAGCAGCTTAACGGCCGGGACTAGCGGGCTATACAATGAGCAGTTCTTC
TRBJ1-1 | TRBV4-1 | . | TRBD1 | CASSQTKGGDRGRMNTEAFF | TGCGCCAGCAGCCAAACCAAAGGGGGAGACAGGGGTCGCATGAACACTGAAGCTTTCTTT
TRBJ2-3 | TRBV7-2 | . | TRBD2 | CASSIRWTSGGTTDTQYF | TGTGCCAGCAGCATCCGCTGGACTAGCGGGGGGACCACAGATACGCAGTATTTT
TRBJ2-2 | TRBV7-9 | many | . | CASSPNFRDTGELFF | TGTGCCAGCAGCCCTAACTTCCGGGATACCGGGGAGCTGTTTTTT
TRBJ2-1 | TRBV20-1 | many | . | CSAERGDNEQFF | TGCAGTGCGGAGAGGGGGGACAATGAGCAGTTCTTC